This is a list of T cell receptor beta chains from one sample in a study of T cells after yellow fever vaccination. MiXCR was run by TCRdb on the 5' RACE reads, yielding one entry per CDR3 protein. The table records some 670,000 distinct CDR3 sequences, approximately 13% of them present only once. The sample here was PBMCs, taken on the day of the yellow fever booster vaccination. Receptors originate from a man aged 25-45 years who received the YFV17D yellow fever vaccine. Each CDR3 is given with its conserved first and last residue. The D gene is left open where the match is weak. Size values are once, few and many counts, or a class for expanded clones, and some rows have none.

d_call	clone_size	v_call	j_call	cdr3_aa	cdr3_nt
NA	NA	TRBV30	TRBJ1-1	CAWRADSYTEAFF	TGTGCCTGGAGGGCCGACAGCTACACTGAAGCTTTCTTT
NA	many	TRBV7-9	TRBJ1-1	CASKRGSSNTEAFF	TGTGCCAGCAAAAGAGGGAGTTCGAACACTGAAGCTTTCTTT
NA	NA	TRBV5-1	TRBJ2-7	CASSDGRFSYEQYF	TGCGCCAGCAGCGATGGACGGTTCTCCTACGAGCAGTACTTC
TRBD2	NA	TRBV5-6	TRBJ2-2	CASSLAQRETGELFF	TGTGCCAGCAGCTTGGCCCAGCGGGAGACCGGGGAGCTGTTTTTT
NA	few	TRBV20-1	TRBJ1-1	CSVYSPGGFWTEAFF	TGCAGTGTTTATAGCCCAGGTGGGTTCTGGACTGAAGCTTTCTTT
NA	NA	TRBV7-9	TRBJ1-2	CASTSGGGYTF	TGTGCCAGTACTAGTGGGGGAGGCTACACCTTC
TRBD1	few	TRBV12-3/TRBV12-4	TRBJ1-2	CASSGTGDNGYTF	TGTGCCAGCAGCGGGACAGGGGACAATGGCTACACCTTC
TRBD2	few	TRBV5-4	TRBJ2-1	CASSFRGGPFSEQFF	TGTGCCAGCAGCTTTAGGGGAGGGCCCTTCAGTGAGCAGTTCTTC
NA	few	TRBV29-1	TRBJ2-5	CSVAPGQETQYF	TGCAGCGTTGCCCCAGGGCAAGAGACCCAGTACTTC
NA	few	TRBV20-1	TRBJ2-1	CSARDRLVGEQFF	TGCAGTGCTAGAGATCGGCTAGTAGGTGAGCAGTTCTTC
TRBD1	NA	TRBV12-3/TRBV12-4	TRBJ2-5	CASRDRAHQETQYF	TGTGCCAGCCGGGACAGGGCCCACCAAGAGACCCAGTACTTC
TRBD2	NA	TRBV24-1	TRBJ2-2	CATSDSSREGSTGELFF	TGTGCCACCAGTGATTCTTCGAGGGAGGGAAGCACCGGGGAGCTGTTTTTT
NA	NA	TRBV9	TRBJ1-5	CASSVGLGSQPQHF	TGTGCCAGCAGCGTTGGGTTGGGTAGTCAGCCCCAGCATTTT
TRBD1	NA	TRBV6-2/TRBV6-3	TRBJ2-5	CASSYSTDRGRRETQYF	TGTGCCAGCAGTTACTCAACAGACAGGGGGCGCCGGGAGACCCAGTACTTC
NA	NA	TRBV19	TRBJ2-5	CASSGMGGRGETQYF	TGTGCCAGTAGTGGGATGGGGGGGCGGGGAGAGACCCAGTACTTC
NA	few	TRBV7-6	TRBJ2-5	CASSWGQGGREETQYF	TGTGCCAGCAGCTGGGGCCAGGGGGGAAGGGAAGAGACCCAGTACTTC
NA	NA	TRBV7-2	TRBJ2-5	CASTPTQETQYF	TGTGCCAGCACCCCGACACAAGAGACCCAGTACTTC
TRBD1	NA	TRBV2	TRBJ2-3	CASKADRNRDTQYF	TGTGCCAGCAAGGCGGACAGGAATCGGGATACGCAGTATTTT
NA	NA	TRBV5-4	TRBJ2-3	CASSGTPPSDTQYF	TGTGCCAGCAGCGGTACTCCACCTAGTGATACGCAGTATTTT
NA	few	TRBV20-1	TRBJ2-7	CSARPGLTPYEQYF	TGCAGTGCTAGGCCGGGACTGACTCCCTACGAGCAGTACTTC
TRBD1	NA	TRBV19	TRBJ2-7	CASSNPGQGSVVYEQYF	TGTGCCAGTAGTAACCCGGGACAGGGGAGTGTGGTCTACGAGCAGTACTTC
NA	NA	TRBV29-1	TRBJ1-1	CSVVPGRRGAEAFF	TGCAGCGTTGTCCCGGGACGCCGAGGGGCTGAAGCTTTCTTT
NA	few	TRBV5-1	TRBJ1-3	CASSRPDSGNTIYF	TGCGCCAGCAGCCGACCGGACTCTGGAAACACCATATATTTT
NA	NA	TRBV11-2	TRBJ1-1	CASSLHNMNTEAFF	TGTGCCAGCAGCTTGCACAACATGAACACTGAAGCTTTCTTT
NA	NA	TRBV5-1	TRBJ2-7	CASSSSLTGFSYEQYF	TGCGCCAGCAGCTCGTCACTCACAGGGTTCTCCTACGAGCAGTACTTC
TRBD2	many	TRBV7-2	TRBJ2-7	CASSFLAGAYEQYF	TGTGCCAGCAGCTTTCTAGCGGGAGCCTACGAGCAGTACTTC
NA	few	TRBV20-1	TRBJ2-1	CSARGATISSYNEQFF	TGCAGTGCTAGAGGTGCCACCATTAGCTCCTACAATGAGCAGTTCTTC
NA	few	TRBV28	TRBJ2-1	CATAGDGTYNEQFF	TGTGCCACCGCCGGGGACGGGACCTACAATGAGCAGTTCTTC
TRBD1	NA	TRBV6-2/TRBV6-3	TRBJ2-2	CASMSPRTGASGELFF	TGTGCCAGCATGTCCCCCAGGACAGGGGCGTCGGGGGAGCTGTTTTTT
NA	few	TRBV12-3/TRBV12-4	TRBJ1-1	CASSLQEGGTEAFF	TGTGCCAGCAGCCTACAAGAAGGTGGCACTGAAGCTTTCTTT
NA	NA	TRBV19	TRBJ1-1	CATIDRNTEAFF	TGTGCCACCATTGACAGGAACACTGAAGCTTTCTTT
NA	many	TRBV6-1	TRBJ1-1	CASSLRGENTEAFF	TGTGCCAGCAGTCTCAGGGGAGAGAACACTGAAGCTTTCTTT
TRBD1	NA	TRBV5-1	TRBJ2-7	CASGTEYEQYF	TGCGCCAGCGGGACAGAATACGAGCAGTACTTC
TRBD2	few	TRBV7-7	TRBJ2-7	CASSLGRGTNYEQYF	TGTGCCAGCAGCTTAGGGCGAGGGACTAACTACGAGCAGTACTTC
TRBD1	few	TRBV29-1	TRBJ2-3	CSAGDRLVGTDTQYF	TGCAGCGCAGGGGACAGGTTAGTTGGAACAGATACGCAGTATTTT
NA	NA	TRBV12-3/TRBV12-4	TRBJ2-7	CASSLQGPAEQYF	TGTGCCAGCAGTTTGCAGGGGCCCGCCGAGCAGTACTTC
TRBD1	many	TRBV4-2	TRBJ1-4	CASSPARDRGPSNEKLFF	TGTGCCAGCAGCCCAGCCCGGGACAGGGGTCCTTCTAATGAAAAACTGTTTTTT
NA	NA	TRBV20-1	TRBJ1-1	CSASTASNTEAFF	TGCAGTGCCTCGACAGCGTCAAACACTGAAGCTTTCTTT
NA	NA	TRBV5-1	TRBJ2-1	CASSPASGYEQFF	TGCGCCAGCAGCCCCGCTTCGGGGTACGAGCAGTTCTTC
TRBD2	NA	TRBV10-3	TRBJ2-7	CAISVKGGAGGPSEQYF	TGTGCCATCAGTGTCAAGGGTGGAGCGGGAGGGCCGAGCGAGCAGTACTTC
NA	few	TRBV6-5	TRBJ2-5	CASRQGKETQYF	TGTGCCAGCAGACAGGGAAAAGAGACCCAGTACTTC
NA	NA	TRBV18	TRBJ2-7	CASSPRSGHTYEQYF	TGTGCCAGCTCACCACGGTCGGGACACACCTACGAGCAGTACTTC
NA	few	TRBV2	TRBJ2-3	CASGMRESADTQYF	TGTGCCAGCGGAATGAGGGAGAGCGCAGATACGCAGTATTTT
NA	few	TRBV3-1	TRBJ2-5	CASSQVRAETQYF	TGTGCCAGCAGCCAAGTACGCGCAGAGACCCAGTACTTC
TRBD1	few	TRBV20-1	TRBJ1-1	CSARGQVNTEAFF	TGCAGTGCAAGGGGACAGGTGAACACTGAAGCTTTCTTT
TRBD2	NA	TRBV27	TRBJ2-3	CASGRLAGAGTDTQYF	TGTGCCAGCGGAAGACTAGCGGGGGCGGGCACAGATACGCAGTATTTT
NA	few	TRBV23-1	TRBJ2-2	CASSQPPQVTGELFF	TGCGCCAGCAGTCAACCCCCGCAGGTCACCGGGGAGCTGTTTTTT
NA	few	TRBV28	TRBJ2-7	CASSGGDRAGFYEQYF	TGTGCCAGCAGTGGGGGAGACAGGGCGGGATTTTACGAGCAGTACTTC
TRBD1	NA	TRBV20-1	TRBJ1-5	CSATKTGGQPQHF	TGCAGTGCTACCAAGACAGGGGGTCAGCCCCAGCATTTT
NA	NA	TRBV6-1	TRBJ2-7	CASRALRNSYEQYF	TGTGCCAGCAGAGCCCTTAGGAACTCCTACGAGCAGTACTTC
NA	NA	TRBV7-2	TRBJ1-6	CASSLEYGRNSPLHF	TGTGCCAGCAGCTTAGAGTACGGGAGAAATTCACCCCTCCACTTT
NA	few	TRBV5-5	TRBJ2-2	CASTHQTGTGELFF	TGTGCCAGCACTCATCAGACGGGGACCGGGGAGCTGTTTTTT
NA	NA	TRBV5-5	TRBJ1-4	CASTGAGEKLFF	TGTGCCAGCACCGGGGCTGGTGAAAAACTGTTTTTT
TRBD2	NA	TRBV6-2/TRBV6-3	TRBJ2-7	CASMASGRAYEQYF	TGTGCCAGCATGGCTAGCGGGAGAGCCTACGAGCAGTACTTC
TRBD1	NA	TRBV7-2	TRBJ2-2	CASSPRDRAVGELFF	TGTGCCAGCAGCCCCCGGGACAGGGCGGTCGGGGAGCTGTTTTTT
NA	NA	TRBV6-4	TRBJ2-1	CASSDATNEQFF	TGTGCCAGCAGCGACGCGACCAATGAGCAGTTCTTC
NA	few	TRBV12-3/TRBV12-4	TRBJ2-1	CASSWGRSSYNEQFF	TGTGCCAGCAGTTGGGGACGTAGCTCCTACAATGAGCAGTTCTTC
NA	NA	TRBV7-9	TRBJ1-1	CASNGRLNTEAFF	TGTGCCAGCAACGGACGGTTGAACACTGAAGCTTTCTTT
TRBD2	NA	TRBV7-9	TRBJ2-3	CASSLGSGSFSTDTQYF	TGTGCCAGTTCCCTCGGGAGCGGGAGTTTTAGCACAGATACGCAGTATTTT
NA	NA	TRBV6-1	TRBJ2-7	CATATGGGSYEQYF	TGTGCCACCGCTACCGGGGGCGGGAGCTACGAGCAGTACTTC